This T cell receptor (beta chain) stems from a study of blood T cells in healthy people across ages (dated by TCRdb to 2015 to 2017). About the full investigation: In model experiments, template switching captured about one uniquely barcoded TCR beta cDNA molecule for every two T cells. Using deep sequencing normalized with unique cDNA molecular identifiers, the study measured how TCR beta repertoire diversity changes with age. The donors were split into four age groups: young (average about 16 years), middle-aged (around 37), aged (about 56) and long-lived (approximately 80). To avoid experimental bias, donors of different ages were spread randomly across the sequencing lanes. Two additional independent replicas of 1 million unique cDNA reads from the same blood draw were analyzed for two donors (one aged 18 to 30 and one aged 80 or older).

The CDR3 runs 17 amino acids, cysteine and phenylalanine included. The read is trimmed to its CDR3 DNA, 51 bases read in frame from base 1. The CDR1 and CDR2 encoded by the germline V gene are SGHTA and FQGNSA. The junction shows trimming of 1 base on V and 4 bases on J, and the gene matches do not reach 7 bases of it. Donors were under 40 systemically healthy Caucasian individuals from Russia aged 6 to 90 years. Each donor gave roughly 9 milliliters of peripheral blood, drawn into EDTA-treated Vacutainer tubes. Ficoll-Paque density-gradient centrifugation was used to isolate PBMCs, with at least 6 million per sample. Total RNA, at least 5 micrograms per sample, was extracted from PBMCs with Trizol reagent. For every donor, an aliquot of PBMCs went through flow cytometry to measure the percentages of naive CD45RAhigh/CD27high T cells. On this clonotype: There is no known antigen for this receptor. The sample holds no much larger clone one base away, and base qualities are not on file.

Receptor libraries were prepared by 5' RACE. Sequencing used an Illumina HiSeq 2500. The second PCR ran for roughly 7 to 12 cycles and used a J-beta primer mix along with a sample-barcoded 5' primer. A unique molecular identifier was introduced onto each TCR beta cDNA molecule by a template-switch 5' adaptor carrying 12 random nucleotides. Each sample yielded at least 2.5 million CDR3-containing paired-end reads. First-strand cDNA was synthesized from all RNA with the Mint cDNA synthesis kit, primed by a TRBC-specific oligonucleotide. After uracil-DNA glycosylase treatment, a first 18-cycle PCR used universal primers M1SS and BC2_uni_R on all cDNA. Processing in the source paper ran as follows. For normalization, 1 million high-quality reads were randomly selected from each sample, with every read carrying a distinct molecular identifier. Reads sharing molecular identifiers were discarded rather than binned into consensus sequences. MiTCR, set to a Q25 quality threshold and the strictest error-elimination algorithm, was used for CDR3 identification, clonotype clustering and error correction. A nonparametric unseen species model using Euler transformation provided a lower-bound estimate of total TCR beta diversity. Clones were called with MiXCR by TCRdb after fastp trimmed the public reads at Q25, and only in-frame beta chains were retained. When rows share a CDR3 protein, they turn into one entry using the most common DNA and genes. Here the V and J calls rest on TCRdb's processing, not on the authors' analysis. Across this sample there are approximately 800,000 distinct CDR3 sequences, with 58% seen only once. The biggest ten clones account for about 20% of the sample.

General study outcomes and caveats: Estimates of total diversity based on one million sequenced T cells were regarded as lower bounds and as underestimates. The CMV infection status of donors was not known, potentially confounding age-related changes in expanded clonotypes. Because profiling used bulk unsorted PBMCs, naive and antigen-experienced compartments could not be compared conclusively. The percentage of naive T cells measured by flow cytometry correlated strongly with observed TCR beta diversity. Compared with the aged group, the long-lived group had more naive CD4+ T cells, fewer expanded clones and increased TCR diversity, suggesting age selection. Observed TCR beta diversity per million T cells fell roughly linearly with age, and a significant reduction was already apparent by age roughly 40.

The specimen was blood. The chain was built from TRBV7-2 and TRBJ2-1; 10 bases in the middle match TRBD2. The sequence derives from a man aged 25-45 years in good health. CDR3 region: CASSLVPTSGVYNEQFF. The DNA sequence is as follows: TGTGCCAGCAGCTTAGTCCCCACTAGCGGGGTTTACAATGAGCAGTTCTTC.